Here is one T cell receptor beta chain with its context. The repertoire was sequenced with immunoSEQ multiplex PCR; TCRdb's copy has only in-frame clones and lacks some. The sample has about 220,000 clones, about 88% seen once. CDR3 length: 16 residues. The sample belongs to a study of blood T cell repertoires in COVID-19. The clonotype originates from a man between 40 and 49 years old with active or convalescent COVID-19. The chain joins TRBV21-1 to TRBJ1-5. TRBV21-1 is noted as a pseudogene. Material: peripheral blood. CDR3 in DNA: TGTGCCAGCAGCAAATGGGAGGGGGATGGGAATCAGCCCCAGCATTTT. This gives the protein CASSKWEGDGNQPQHF.